The present T cell receptor (beta chain) was sequenced within a study of T cells in Graves' hyperthyroidism and ophthalmopathy. In the case of this clonotype: The antigen is not known.

Researchers took RNA transcripts and amplified the TCR beta CDR3 regions from them. RT-PCR in the first round (using the HTBI primer set) targeted the TCR CDR3. TCRdb passed the multiplex PCR reads through MiXCR, listing each CDR3 protein once. The table has a few hundred thousand distinct CDR3 sequences, 15% to 20% seen once. Study conclusions and caveats: The majority of expanded thyroid clonotypes above 0.001 also appeared in blood.

Sequences were obtained from blood. The TCR sequence derives from a woman in her forties or fifties with Graves' hyperthyroidism.

The CDR3 DNA follows: TGTGCCAGCAGCCCGGGACACGACTATGGCTACACCTTC. Its translation: CASSPGHDYGYTF. The rearrangement uses TRBV7-3 and TRBJ1-2; a possible D gene is TRBD1 (6 bases). In germline, CDR1 is SGHTA, CDR2 FQGTGA. The V end was cut by 5 bases, the J end by 3 bases, with 10 bases between. The length of the CDR3 is 13 residues.